In its sample, the clone carrying this TCR beta chain was seen a few times. Here immunoSEQ multiplex PCR was the method, and the copy in TCRdb shows in-frame clones only, minus some. The table records almost 500,000 clones, 88% of them present only once. This CDR3 has 14 amino acids. Germline loops: CDR1 KGHSH, CDR2 LQKENI. V lost 2 bases to trimming and J lost 1 base, with 6 bases between them. These data belong to a study of blood T cell repertoires in COVID-19. The sequenced sample was PBMCs or T cells enriched from blood (not recorded which). This chain uses TRBV18 with TRBJ1-3; D unresolved. The clonotype originates from a woman in her sixties who had recovered from COVID-19. The chain's CDR3 is CASSPNSSGNTIYF. The CDR3 coding sequence is TGTGCCAGCTCACCAAACAGTTCTGGAAACACCATATATTTT.